These 28 T cell receptor beta chains share one sample of origin, sequenced in a study of blood T cell repertoires in COVID-19. The repertoire was sequenced with immunoSEQ multiplex PCR; TCRdb's copy has only in-frame clones and lacks some. The sample gives 50,000 to 75,000 clones, about three quarters of which show up once; more than 5% is in the top ten. The sequenced sample consisted of peripheral blood. Receptors were obtained from a human donor in a cohort sampled during active COVID-19.

On this clone: Since no conserved phenylalanine or tryptophan closes the CDR3, a read error is the likely cause. The limits of the CDR3 on the DNA are not certain, so only TCRdb's listed CDR3 is given. The CDR3 sequence is CATSDMSRCDKV. The gene calls are TRBV15 and TRBJ2-6; TRBD1 was called by the table and not checked on the DNA. The CDR3 region is 12 residues in length, termini included. Germline CDR1 LNHNV, CDR2 YYDKDF (reference sequence).

This clone occurred once. The chain is built from TRBV9 and TRBJ2-7; 7 bases are a match to TRBD1. Germline CDR1 SGDLS, CDR2 YYNGEE. Losses at the gene ends were 4 bases for V and 0 bases for J; bases not matched to a gene: 7. The CDR3 runs 15 residues. CDR3 sequence (DNA): TGTGCCAGCAGCTTCGGACAGGCACTCTCCTACGAGCAGTACTTC. Translated: CASSFGQALSYEQYF.

The chain joins TRBV5-4 to TRBJ1-2, with 11 bases fitting TRBD1. The V gene's germline CDR1 is SGHNT and CDR2 YYREEE (reference sequence). This CDR3 is built from 15 residues. V gave up 4 bases and J gave up 7 bases; unmatched junction bases: 9. CDR3 sequence reads: CASSPVGTGGGGYTF. The CDR3 DNA reads as TGTGCCAGCAGCCCGGTGGGGACAGGGGGAGGTGGCTACACCTTC.

The chain carries TRBV11-2 and TRBJ2-1, with D maybe TRBD2 (7 bases). CDR3 length: 16 amino acids. The V end was cut by 7 bases, the J end by 3 bases, with 19 bases between. Germline V gene lookup returns CDR1 SGHAT and CDR2 FQNNGV. The DNA for the CDR3 is TGTGCCAGCACCCGATGGGGCGGGGGCAACTACAATGAGCAGTTCTTC. Its protein is CASTRWGGGNYNEQFF.

This clone was seen once. The chain uses TRBV7-2 and TRBJ2-3, with a tentative D call TRBD2 (6 bases). Germline V lookup: CDR1 SGHTA, CDR2 FQGNSA. Trimming removed 1 base at V and 1 base at J, with 12 bases between. The CDR3 loop spans 16 amino acids. The CDR3 bases are TGTGCCAGCAGCTTAGAGGGGCGGGGTGGCACAGATACGCAGTATTTT. It encodes CASSLEGRGGTDTQYF.

This chain connects TRBV30 to TRBJ2-7, with TRBD1 matching 8 bases. CDR1 is GTSNPN, CDR2 SVGIG, per germline (reference sequence). The length of the CDR3 is 15 residues. With 2 bases clipped from V and 2 bases from J, the junction kept 8 bases outside the gene matches. CDR3 coding DNA: TGTGCCTGGAGTCGACCCGGGACAGGACCCTACGAGCAGTACTTC. It codes for CAWSRPGTGPYEQYF.

This clone has only a few counts. V usage is TRBV6-1 and J usage is TRBJ2-7, with 9 bases lining up with TRBD1. CDR3 length equals 15 residues. The germline V gene has CDR1 MNHNS and CDR2 SASEGT. Trimming at V came to 2 bases and at J to 6 bases, leaving 8 bases not matched to a gene. The CDR3 coding sequence is TGTGCCAGCAGTGAATTCGGGACAGGGAAGATCGAGCAGTACTTC. Translation: CASSEFGTGKIEQYF.

This clone was seen a few times. The chain links TRBV5-1 to TRBJ2-3, with D maybe TRBD1 (6 bases). The CDR3 is 15 residues long. Per the germline V gene, CDR1 is SGHRS and CDR2 is YFSETQ. Trimming stripped 0 bases from V and 4 bases from J, with 12 bases between. This CDR3 reads CASSLEGERADTQYF. CDR3 DNA: TGCGCCAGCAGCTTGGAGGGGGAACGAGCAGATACGCAGTATTTT.

The genes are TRBV12-3 or TRBV12-4 and TRBJ1-2; D gene unclear. The CDR3 covers 12 residues. The V gene lost 7 bases and the J gene lost 2 bases, with 8 bases spanning the gap. This CDR3 is CASTEQNYGYTF. As DNA, the CDR3 is TGTGCCAGCACAGAACAAAACTATGGCTACACCTTC.

The chain links TRBV28 to TRBJ1-2; tentatively, D is TRBD1 (5 bases). The germline V gene has CDR1 MDHEN and CDR2 SYDVKM. Trimming removed 9 bases at V and 5 bases at J, with 25 bases between. The CDR3 runs to 16 residues. The CDR3 DNA sequence: TGTGCCAGTTCCTATCGTCACCCAGGGAAGGGATATGGCTACACCTTC. As protein: CASSYRHPGKGYGYTF.

In DNA form, the CDR3 reads TGTGCCAGCAGCTTAGGATTTGGTACAGGGGGAGATTGGGAGCAGTACTTC. Protein: CASSLGFGTGGDWEQYF. The chain joins TRBV7-8 to TRBJ2-7; TRBD1 aligns across 8 bases. The V segment lost 1 base and the J segment 7 bases; nucleotides outside the gene matches: 15. Germline CDR1 and CDR2: SGHVS and FQNEAQ. This CDR3 has 17 residues.

The chain uses TRBV2 and TRBJ1-5; the D gene is possibly TRBD1 (5 bases). This CDR3 contains 15 residues. V was shortened by 8 bases and J by 2 bases, with 16 bases between the two germline ends. CDR1 and CDR2 (germline): SNHLY, FYNNEI. CDR3 DNA: TGTGCCAGCCACGAAGGGGCGGGGGGCAATCAGCCCCAGCATTTT. It translates to CASHEGAGGNQPQHF.

This sequence joins TRBV3-1 (or the pseudogene TRBV3-2) and TRBJ1-2; perhaps TRBD1 as D (6 bases). Deletions cut 4 bases from V and 7 bases from J, with 19 bases between. This CDR3 is built from 15 residues. Germline V lookup: CDR1 LGHDT, CDR2 YNNKEL (reference sequence). For the CDR3, the DNA is TGTGCCAGCAGCCGCAACGCCGGGACAAACGCTGGCTACACCTTC. Its protein product is CASSRNAGTNAGYTF.

This clone was picked up a small number of times. The chain recombines TRBV24-1 with TRBJ2-1; 10 nucleotides agree with TRBD2. With 9 bases clipped from V and 7 bases from J, the junction kept 8 bases outside the gene matches. Germline V gives CDR1 KGHDR, CDR2 SFDVKD. The CDR3 sequence is 14 residues long. This chain's CDR3 is CATSSGGAVNEQFF. In DNA form, the CDR3 reads TGTGCCACCTCGAGCGGGGGGGCCGTTAATGAGCAGTTCTTC.

This chain uses TRBV7-9 with TRBJ2-5; 9 bases align to TRBD1. J was trimmed by 4 bases and V by 4 bases; bases with no gene match: 10. This CDR3 is built from 16 residues. Germline V gene sequence: CDR1 SEHNR, CDR2 FQNEAQ (reference sequence). The DNA of the CDR3 is TGTGCCAGCAGCTCACGGGGACAGGGCCGGGGAGAGACCCAGTACTTC. Protein product: CASSSRGQGRGETQYF.

This chain links TRBV27 with TRBJ2-7, with 12 nucleotides matching TRBD2. The germline gives CDR1 MNHEY, CDR2 SMNVEV (reference sequence). The CDR3 is 14 residues long. J lost 3 bases, V lost 7 bases, and 4 bases had no gene match. CDR3 DNA: TGTGCCAGCAAGACTAGCGGGGGAATCTACGAGCAGTACTTC. This gives the protein CASKTSGGIYEQYF.

The V call is TRBV19, the J call TRBJ1-3; the D gene is possibly TRBD1 (6 bases). V dropped 0 bases and J dropped 4 bases, with 13 bases sitting between them. This CDR3 spans 16 amino acids. Germline CDR1 and CDR2: LNHDA and SQIVND (reference sequence). This chain's CDR3 is CASSIDTGTVGNTIYF. CDR3 coding DNA: TGTGCCAGTAGTATAGATACAGGGACCGTCGGAAACACCATATATTTT.

The chain combines TRBV7-2 with TRBJ2-1; TRBD2 agrees at 9 bases. This CDR3 spans 15 amino acids. V lost 2 bases and J lost 8; bases outside the gene matches: 7. Germline V gives CDR1 SGHTA, CDR2 FQGNSA. The CDR3 coding sequence is TGTGCCAGCAGCTTACAACGCGGGGGGGCCCATGAGCAGTTCTTC. This gives the protein CASSLQRGGAHEQFF.

This clone has more than one count but fewer than ten. This chain joins TRBV4-2 and TRBJ1-6; D possibly corresponds to TRBD1 (6 bases). V shed 0 bases and J shed 7 bases, with 10 bases lying between them. CDR3 size: 15 residues. The germline CDR1 and CDR2 sequences are LGHNA and YNFKEQ. The CDR3 coding sequence is TGTGCCAGCAGCCAAGAATGGACAGCCAATTCACCCCTCCACTTT. It specifies CASSQEWTANSPLHF.

This rearrangement joins TRBV27 to TRBJ1-6; 9 bases match TRBD1. This CDR3 has 13 residues. V trimming: 6 bases; J trimming: 14 bases; junction bases outside the gene matches: 8. Germline CDR1 is MNHEY and CDR2 is SMNVEV (reference sequence). Here the CDR3 reads CASRPRDRVSLHF. In DNA, the CDR3 is TGTGCCAGCAGGCCACGGGACAGGGTGTCCCTCCACTTT.

V is TRBV28 and J is TRBJ1-3; no clear D. The V gene's germline CDR1 is MDHEN and CDR2 SYDVKM. The V and J ends lost 6 bases and 4 bases respectively, with 16 bases between them. The CDR3 is 15 residues long. CDR3: CASSRPRVSGNTIYF. The CDR3 region has the DNA TGTGCCAGCAGCAGACCGCGGGTGTCGGGAAACACCATATATTTT.

The rearrangement links TRBV4-2 to TRBJ2-2, with 9 bases lining up with TRBD2. Germline CDR1 reads LGHNA; CDR2 reads YNFKEQ. This CDR3 spans 16 amino acids. The V gene end was trimmed by 7 bases and the J gene end by 6 bases; junction bases not matched to a gene: 12. The CDR3 loop is CASTVLASGGPGELFF. CDR3 nucleotide sequence: TGTGCCAGCACCGTCTTAGCCAGCGGGGGGCCCGGGGAGCTGTTTTTT.

The V and J genes are TRBV9 and TRBJ2-3, with D maybe TRBD2 (6 bases). V lost 0 bases to trimming and J lost 1 base, with 9 bases between them. The CDR3 length is 15 residues. Germline V lookup: CDR1 SGDLS, CDR2 YYNGEE. CDR3 residues: CASSVELAGTDTQYF. CDR3 sequence (DNA): TGTGCCAGCAGCGTAGAACTAGCTGGCACAGATACGCAGTATTTT. The full variable domain, completed using reference TRBV9 and TRBJ2-3, is DSGVTQTPKHLITATGQRVTLRCSPRSGDLSVYWYQQSLDQGLQFLIQYYNGEERAKGNILERFSAQQFPDLHSELNLSSLELGDSALYFCASSVELAGTDTQYFGPGTRLTVL.

The DNA of the CDR3 is TGTGCCAGCTCTCCAAACAGGGGGCCGGACACTGAAGCTTTCTTT. This sequence encodes CASSPNRGPDTEAFF. This chain uses TRBV18 with TRBJ1-1, with 9 positions matching TRBD1. The CDR3 has 15 residues. Looked up from germline, CDR1 is KGHSH and CDR2 is LQKENI. Trimming took 6 bases from V and 3 from J; bases not matched to a gene: 8. Full variable domain (outside the CDR3, taken from reference TRBV18 and TRBJ1-1): NAGVMQNPRHLVRRRGQEARLRCSPMKGHSHVYWYRQLPEEGLKFMVYLQKENIIDESGMPKERFSAEFPKEGPSILRIQQVVRGDSAAYFCASSPNRGPDTEAFFGQGTRLTVV.

The chain carries TRBV5-4 and TRBJ2-7, with D maybe TRBD1 (5 bases). Trimming removed 5 bases at V and 3 bases at J, with 12 bases between. Germline assignment: CDR1 SGHNT and CDR2 YYREEE (reference sequence). This CDR3 is built from 13 residues. The CDR3, as DNA: TGTGCCAGCAGTTCCGACAGAGTCTACGAGCAGTACTTC. This sequence encodes CASSSDRVYEQYF.

The chain combines TRBV6-1 with TRBJ2-1; 11 nucleotides match TRBD1. There are 15 residues in the CDR3. The germline CDR1 and CDR2 sequences are MNHNS and SASEGT. The trim removed 1 base at V and 5 bases at J, leaving 1 base unmatched. The CDR3 is CASSEGTGGHNEQFF. As DNA, the CDR3 is TGTGCCAGCAGTGAAGGGACAGGGGGCCACAATGAGCAGTTCTTC.

The chain links TRBV24-1 to TRBJ1-5; D may be TRBD1 (5 bases). V was shortened by 3 bases and J by 7 bases, with 9 bases between the two germline ends. The germline V gene has CDR1 KGHDR and CDR2 SFDVKD. CDR3 length equals 13 residues. CDR3 loop: CATSDAGSQPQHF. CDR3 in DNA: TGTGCCACCAGTGATGCAGGGTCCCAGCCCCAGCATTTT.

The genes are TRBV3-1 (or the pseudogene TRBV3-2) and TRBJ1-4, with 7 bases fitting TRBD1. The CDR3 is made up of 12 amino acids. V gave up 6 bases and J gave up 8 bases; unmatched junction bases: 3. Looked up from germline, CDR1 is LGHDT and CDR2 is YNNKEL (reference sequence). The CDR3 sequence: CASRGTAEKLFF. CDR3 coding DNA: TGTGCCAGCAGGGGGACAGCAGAAAAACTGTTTTTT.